Presented here are 2 T cell receptor beta chains from one specimen sequenced in a study of shared clonotypes between healthy human individuals. Some clones are missing from TCRdb's copy, which holds only in-frame ones; the method was immunoSEQ multiplex PCR. The data contain around 990,000 clones, approximately 77% of them singletons. The specimen was memory CD4+ T cells from PBMCs. Subset: CD45RA-negative fraction. The receptors come from a man younger than 30 in good health. Some clones in this sample may be carry-over from other donors' samples.

V gene TRBV5-1 combines with J gene TRBJ2-2; D call uncertain. The CDR3 extends over 13 amino acids. V dropped 4 bases and J dropped 4 bases, with 8 bases sitting between them. Per germline, CDR1 SGHRS and CDR2 YFSETQ. DNA for the CDR3: TGCGCCAGCAGCCGATTACCCACCGGGGAGCTGTTTTTT. Protein product: CASSRLPTGELFF.

The V and J genes are TRBV7-9 and TRBJ1-5, with D possibly being TRBD1 (5 bases). This CDR3 comprises 13 residues. Trimming left V 3 bases short and J 11 bases short, with 14 bases between. Germline lookup yields CDR1 SEHNR and CDR2 FQNEAQ (reference sequence). CDR3 sequence (DNA): TGTGCCAGCAGCTTGGGGGAGTCTTTAGCCCAGCATTTT. This gives the protein CASSLGESLAQHF.